This T cell receptor beta chain was profiled in a study of blood T cell repertoires in COVID-19. Overall study context: Specimens from acute and convalescent COVID-19 originated in the United States, Italy and Spain. T cells, B-cell-depleted T cells, or PBMCs provided the cDNA or gDNA that served as material.

This clone appeared once. Other DNA sequences in the same sample also yield this CDR3. Study processing details: How many nucleated cells were present was estimated from reference gene primer amplification. Profiling relied on immunoSEQ multiplex PCR, and the TCRdb table lists in-frame clones only, not all of them. The V and J calls and clone size are taken from that table; D and trimming were inferred from the DNA. The table includes around 230,000 clones, 75% to 90% detected once. CDR3 length equals 13 residues. Germline V CDR1 and CDR2: SGHTA, FQGNSA. V was shortened by 2 bases and J by 2 bases, with 6 bases between the two germline ends.

The sequencing sample was made of peripheral blood. This clonotype originated in a man in his fifties or sixties who had recovered from COVID-19. The rearrangement links TRBV7-2 to TRBJ2-5, with D unresolved. The CDR3 DNA reads as TGTGCCAGCAGCTTAATTTCGCAAGAGACCCAGTACTTC. Protein product: CASSLISQETQYF.